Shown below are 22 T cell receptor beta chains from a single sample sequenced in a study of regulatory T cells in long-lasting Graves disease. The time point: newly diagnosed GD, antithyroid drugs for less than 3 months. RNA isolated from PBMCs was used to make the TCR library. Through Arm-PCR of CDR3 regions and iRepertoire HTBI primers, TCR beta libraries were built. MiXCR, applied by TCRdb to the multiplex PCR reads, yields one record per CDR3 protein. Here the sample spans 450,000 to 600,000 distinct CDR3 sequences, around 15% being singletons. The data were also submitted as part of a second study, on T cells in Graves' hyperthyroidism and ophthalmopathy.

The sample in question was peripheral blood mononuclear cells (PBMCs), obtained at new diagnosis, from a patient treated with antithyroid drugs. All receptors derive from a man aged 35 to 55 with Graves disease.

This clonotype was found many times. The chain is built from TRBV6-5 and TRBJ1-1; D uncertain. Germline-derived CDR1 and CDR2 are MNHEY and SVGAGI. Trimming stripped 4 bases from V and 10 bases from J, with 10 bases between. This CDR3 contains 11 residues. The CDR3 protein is CASSFPLAAFF. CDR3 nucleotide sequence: TGTGCCAGCAGTTTTCCCCTTGCAGCTTTCTTT.

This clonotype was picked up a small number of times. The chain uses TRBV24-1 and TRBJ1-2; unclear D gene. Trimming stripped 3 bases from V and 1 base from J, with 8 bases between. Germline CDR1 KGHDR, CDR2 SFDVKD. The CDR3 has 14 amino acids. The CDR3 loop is CATSDPTDNYGYTF. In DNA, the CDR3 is TGTGCCACCAGTGATCCGACGGATAACTATGGCTACACCTTC.

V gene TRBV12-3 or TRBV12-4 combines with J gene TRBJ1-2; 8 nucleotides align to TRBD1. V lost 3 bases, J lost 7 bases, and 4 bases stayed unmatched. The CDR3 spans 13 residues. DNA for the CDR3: TGTGCCAGCAGTTTCTCAGGGGGCCTTGGCTACACCTTC. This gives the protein CASSFSGGLGYTF.

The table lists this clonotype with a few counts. CDR3 in amino acids: CASSMGTGGAQNTEAFF. The CDR3 bases are TGTGCCAGTAGTATGGGGACAGGGGGCGCCCAGAACACTGAAGCTTTCTTT. This chain joins TRBV19 and TRBJ1-1; 12 nucleotides agree with TRBD1. The length of the CDR3 is 17 residues. V shed 3 bases, J shed 1 base, and the junction held 6 bases outside the gene matches. The germline V gene has CDR1 LNHDA and CDR2 SQIVND (reference sequence).

CDR3 residues: CSARGGAGQGSNQPQHF. In DNA, the CDR3 is TGCAGTGCTAGAGGAGGGGCGGGACAGGGTAGCAATCAGCCCCAGCATTTT. This chain uses TRBV20-1 with TRBJ1-5, with 9 bases fitting TRBD1. Germline V CDR1 and CDR2: DFQATT, SNEGSKA (reference sequence). The CDR3 is made up of 17 amino acids. After removal of 1 base from V and 0 bases from J, the junction contained 7 bases not matched to a gene.

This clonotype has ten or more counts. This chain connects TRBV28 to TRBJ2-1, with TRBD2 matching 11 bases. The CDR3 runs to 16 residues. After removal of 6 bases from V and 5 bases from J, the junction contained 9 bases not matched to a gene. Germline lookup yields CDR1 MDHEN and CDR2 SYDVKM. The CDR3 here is CASSWAGLAVNNEQFF. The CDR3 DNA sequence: TGTGCCAGCAGCTGGGCGGGACTAGCGGTGAACAATGAGCAGTTCTTC. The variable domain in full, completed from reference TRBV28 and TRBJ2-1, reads DVKVTQSSRYLVKRTGEKVFLECVQDMDHENMFWYRQDPGLGLRLIYFSYDVKMKEKGDIPEGYSVSREKKERFSLILESASTNQTSMYLCASSWAGLAVNNEQFFGPGTRLTVL.

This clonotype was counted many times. The CDR3 protein is CASSPGQAFPRETQYF. Here the CDR3 DNA reads TGTGCCAGCAGTCCCGGACAGGCATTCCCCCGGGAGACCCAGTACTTC. The V and J genes are TRBV28 and TRBJ2-5; the match to TRBD1 covers 7 bases. The CDR3 covers 16 residues. Germline values: CDR1 MDHEN, CDR2 SYDVKM. The V and J ends lost 5 bases and 5 bases, in that order; junction bases with no gene match: 14.

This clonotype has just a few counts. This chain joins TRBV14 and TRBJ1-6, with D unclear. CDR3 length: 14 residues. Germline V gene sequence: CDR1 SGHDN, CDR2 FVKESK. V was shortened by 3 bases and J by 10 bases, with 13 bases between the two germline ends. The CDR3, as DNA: TGTGCCAGCAGCCACCTTAGGACGGACTCACCCCTCCACTTT. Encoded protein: CASSHLRTDSPLHF.

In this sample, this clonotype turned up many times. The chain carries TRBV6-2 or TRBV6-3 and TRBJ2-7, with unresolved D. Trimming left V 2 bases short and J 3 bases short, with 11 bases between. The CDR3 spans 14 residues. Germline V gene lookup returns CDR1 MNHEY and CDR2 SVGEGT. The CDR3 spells CASSYGSGNYEQYF. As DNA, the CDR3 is TGTGCCAGCAGTTACGGGTCTGGAAACTACGAGCAGTACTTC.

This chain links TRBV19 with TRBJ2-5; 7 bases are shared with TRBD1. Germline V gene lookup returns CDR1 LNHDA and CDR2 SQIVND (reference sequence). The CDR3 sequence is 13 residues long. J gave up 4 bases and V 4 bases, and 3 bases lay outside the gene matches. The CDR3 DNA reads TGTGCCAGTAGTACGACAGGGCGAGAGACCCAGTACTTC. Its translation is CASSTTGRETQYF.

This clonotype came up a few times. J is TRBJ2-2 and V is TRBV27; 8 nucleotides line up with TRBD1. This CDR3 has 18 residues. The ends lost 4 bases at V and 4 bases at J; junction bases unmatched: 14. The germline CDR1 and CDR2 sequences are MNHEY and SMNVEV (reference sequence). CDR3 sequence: CASSSPTGARIPTGELFF. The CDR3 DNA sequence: TGTGCCAGCAGTTCACCGACAGGGGCCCGAATACCCACCGGGGAGCTGTTTTTT.

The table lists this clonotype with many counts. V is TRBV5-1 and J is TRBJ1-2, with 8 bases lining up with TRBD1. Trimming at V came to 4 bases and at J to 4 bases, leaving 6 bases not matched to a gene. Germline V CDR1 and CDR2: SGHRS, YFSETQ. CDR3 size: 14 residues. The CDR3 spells CASSVTGVSYGYTF. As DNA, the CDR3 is TGCGCCAGCAGCGTGACAGGGGTATCCTATGGCTACACCTTC.

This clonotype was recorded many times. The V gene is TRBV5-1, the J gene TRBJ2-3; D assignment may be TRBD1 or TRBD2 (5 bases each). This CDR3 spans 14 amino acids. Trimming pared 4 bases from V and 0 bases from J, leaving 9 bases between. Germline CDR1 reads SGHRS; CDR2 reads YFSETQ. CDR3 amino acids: CASSRDQSTDTQYF. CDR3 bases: TGCGCCAGCAGCAGGGACCAGAGCACAGATACGCAGTATTTT.

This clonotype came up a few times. The CDR3 protein is CAWGRLAGAGNEQFF. The CDR3 bases are TGTGCCTGGGGGAGACTAGCGGGAGCAGGGAATGAGCAGTTCTTC. The chain recombines TRBV30 with TRBJ2-1; TRBD2 agrees at 12 bases. After removal of 5 bases from V and 7 bases from J, the junction contained 9 bases not matched to a gene. CDR1 GTSNPN and CDR2 SVGIG come from the germline V gene (reference sequence). The CDR3 runs 15 residues. Supplemented by reference TRBV30 and TRBJ2-1, the full variable domain reads SQTIHQWPATLVQPVGSPLSLECTVEGTSNPNLYWYRQAAGRGLQLLFYSVGIGQISSEVPQNLSASRPQDRQFILSSKKLLLSDSGFYLCAWGRLAGAGNEQFFGPGTRLTVL.

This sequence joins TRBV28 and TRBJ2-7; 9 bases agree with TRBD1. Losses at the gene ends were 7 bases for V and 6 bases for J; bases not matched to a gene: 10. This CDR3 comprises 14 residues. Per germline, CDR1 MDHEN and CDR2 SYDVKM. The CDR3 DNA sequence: TGTGCCAGCACTCCAGGACAGGGGTTCTCCGAGCAGTACTTC. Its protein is CASTPGQGFSEQYF.

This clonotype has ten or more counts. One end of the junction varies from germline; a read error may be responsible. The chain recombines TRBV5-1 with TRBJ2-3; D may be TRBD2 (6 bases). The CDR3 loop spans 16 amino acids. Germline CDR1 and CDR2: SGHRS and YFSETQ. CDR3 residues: CASSLAGGAGADTQYF. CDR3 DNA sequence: TGTGCCAGCAGCTTGGCCGGCGGGGCGGGTGCAGATACGCAGTATTTT.

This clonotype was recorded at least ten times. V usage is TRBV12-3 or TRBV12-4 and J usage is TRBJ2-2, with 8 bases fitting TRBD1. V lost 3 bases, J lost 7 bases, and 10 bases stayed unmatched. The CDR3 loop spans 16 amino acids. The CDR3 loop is CASSFGDRPRNGELFF. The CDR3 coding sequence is TGTGCCAGCAGTTTCGGGGACAGGCCCAGGAACGGGGAGCTGTTTTTT.

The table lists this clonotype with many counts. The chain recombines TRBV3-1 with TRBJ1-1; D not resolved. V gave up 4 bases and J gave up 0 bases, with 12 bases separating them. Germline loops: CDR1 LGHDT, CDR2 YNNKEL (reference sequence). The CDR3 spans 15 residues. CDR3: CASSPPGAMNTEAFF. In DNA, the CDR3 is TGTGCCAGCAGCCCACCAGGTGCGATGAACACTGAAGCTTTCTTT.

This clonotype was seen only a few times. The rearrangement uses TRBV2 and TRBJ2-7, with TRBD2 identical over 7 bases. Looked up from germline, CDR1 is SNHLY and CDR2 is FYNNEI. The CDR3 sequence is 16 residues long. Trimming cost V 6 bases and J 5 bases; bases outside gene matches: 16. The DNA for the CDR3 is TGTGCCAGCAGCCGGTTGGGGACGGGAGGTCCCCACGAGCAGTACTTC. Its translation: CASSRLGTGGPHEQYF.

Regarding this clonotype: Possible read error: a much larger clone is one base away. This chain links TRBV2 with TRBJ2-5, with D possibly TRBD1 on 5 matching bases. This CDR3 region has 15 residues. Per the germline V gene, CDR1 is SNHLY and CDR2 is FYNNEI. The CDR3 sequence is CASNEALQGGQTQYF. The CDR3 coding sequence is TGTGCCAGCAATGAAGCGCTTCAGGGTGGGCAGACCCAGTACTTC.

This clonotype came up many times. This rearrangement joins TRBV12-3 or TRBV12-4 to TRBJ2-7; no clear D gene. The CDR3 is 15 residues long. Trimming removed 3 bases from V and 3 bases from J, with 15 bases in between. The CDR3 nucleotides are TGTGCCAGCAGTTTTCAGGAATTCCCAAACTACGAGCAGTACTTC. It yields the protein CASSFQEFPNYEQYF.

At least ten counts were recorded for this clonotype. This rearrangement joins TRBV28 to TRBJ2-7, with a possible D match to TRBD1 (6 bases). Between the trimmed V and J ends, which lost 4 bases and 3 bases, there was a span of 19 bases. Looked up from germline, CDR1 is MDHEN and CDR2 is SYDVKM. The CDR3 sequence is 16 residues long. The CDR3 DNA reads TGTGCCAGCAGTTCCTTGGGGGCAGGGGTCTTCTACGAGCAGTACTTC. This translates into CASSSLGAGVFYEQYF.